This T cell receptor beta chain came from a study of T cells in Graves' hyperthyroidism and ophthalmopathy. Whole-study results and caveats: Ophthalmopathy was model-predicted a median approximately 6.4 months pre-onset.

RNA transcripts were the template for amplifying TCR beta CDR3 regions. First-round RT-PCR of the TCR CDR3 relied on the HTBI primer set. In TCRdb, the multiplex PCR reads were re-called with MiXCR into one record per CDR3 protein. The table lists about 410,000 distinct CDR3 sequences, 14% to 15% of them singletons, with about 13% in the top ten. Among ophthalmopathy patients, the Clinical Activity Score reached at least 3, the NOSPECS grade reached at least 4, and duration remained under 3 months. This clonotype has only a few counts. What it binds is not known. Germline V gene lookup returns CDR1 MNHEY and CDR2 SMNVEV (reference sequence). V gave up 6 bases and J gave up 6 bases; unmatched junction bases: 9. The CDR3 runs to 14 residues.

This sequence originates from a man aged 18 to 35 with Graves' ophthalmopathy. This chain uses TRBV27 with TRBJ2-7, with TRBD1 identical over 9 bases. Material: blood. The DNA of the CDR3 is TGTGCCAGCAGCACCGGGACAGGGTTTGGCGAGCAGTACTTC. Its translation: CASSTGTGFGEQYF.